Presented here are 12 T cell receptor beta chains from one specimen sequenced in a study of blood T cell repertoires in COVID-19. Assay used: immunoSEQ multiplex PCR; TCRdb lists only in-frame clones, some missing. Found here are roughly 290,000 clones, roughly 80% of them singletons; the top ten hold 15% to 18%. Material for sequencing was peripheral blood. The receptors were gathered from a person aged 70 to 80 with COVID-19, enrolled during active disease.

The CDR3 here is CAISATGGRTEAFF. The DNA of the CDR3 is TGTGCCATCAGCGCCACAGGGGGTAGGACTGAAGCTTTCTTT. This chain links TRBV10-3 with TRBJ1-1; 8 bases agree with TRBD1. The CDR3 is made up of 14 amino acids. Germline lookup yields CDR1 ENHRY and CDR2 SYGVKD. V gave up 6 bases and J gave up 5 bases; unmatched junction bases: 8.

The chain has TRBV6-5 and TRBJ2-5; 7 nucleotides agree with TRBD1. CDR3 size: 14 residues. CDR1 and CDR2 from the germline V gene are MNHEY and SVGAGI. V lost 2 bases, J lost 4 bases, and 4 bases stayed unmatched. CDR3 bases: TGTGCCAGCAGTTACCGGACAGGAGGAGAGACCCAGTACTTC. Amino acids: CASSYRTGGETQYF.

Written as DNA, the CDR3 is TGTGCCAGCAGTTATCGCCAGGGGCTAGTTCAGCCCCAGCATTTT. It specifies CASSYRQGLVQPQHF. J is TRBJ1-5 and V is TRBV6-2 or TRBV6-3, with D perhaps matching TRBD1 (6 bases). In germline, CDR1 is MNHEY, CDR2 SVGEGT. The length of the CDR3 is 15 residues. The V end was cut by 3 bases, the J end by 6 bases, with 15 bases between.

This chain connects TRBV14 to TRBJ2-5; possible D gene TRBD1, 5 bases. V lost 4 bases and J lost 5, with 14 bases in between. CDR1 is SGHDN and CDR2 is FVKESK in the germline V gene. The CDR3 spans 14 residues. The CDR3 DNA sequence: TGTGCCAGCAGCCCGACAGCTCTAGGGGAGACCCAGTACTTC. It translates to CASSPTALGETQYF.

V and J are TRBV5-1 and TRBJ1-4; D is perhaps TRBD1 (6 bases). CDR1 is SGHRS and CDR2 is YFSETQ in the germline V gene. The ends were cut back, 4 bases at V and 3 bases at J, with 16 bases in the middle. CDR3 length: 16 residues. CDR3 protein: CASSSTGHGANEKLFF. DNA for the CDR3: TGCGCCAGCAGCAGTACAGGGCATGGGGCTAATGAAAAACTGTTTTTT.

The chain is built from TRBV25-1 and TRBJ1-1, with D possibly TRBD1 on 6 matching bases. The CDR3 covers 14 residues. V was cut by 1 base and J by 1 base, with 7 bases left in between. Germline V gene data show CDR1 as MGHDK and CDR2 as SYGVNS. The CDR3 DNA follows: TGTGCCAGCAGTGAATGGGGGCAGAACACTGAAGCTTTCTTT. This codes for CASSEWGQNTEAFF.

The chain is built from TRBV3-1 (or the pseudogene TRBV3-2) and TRBJ2-5; TRBD1 might be the D (6 bases). Trimming cost V 3 bases and J 5 bases, with 13 bases left between them. The CDR3 covers 14 residues. Germline V gives CDR1 LGHDT, CDR2 YNNKEL (reference sequence). The CDR3 sequence is CASSHNRVRETQYF. The CDR3 coding sequence is TGTGCCAGCAGCCATAACAGGGTACGGGAGACCCAGTACTTC.

This clone has a handful of counts. The chain carries TRBV6-5 and TRBJ2-5, with 9 bases fitting TRBD1. Germline V gives CDR1 MNHEY, CDR2 SVGAGI. V lost 8 bases, J lost 5 bases, and 12 bases stayed unmatched. This CDR3 has 15 residues. The CDR3 DNA reads as TGTGCCAGCTCCCCAGGGGACAGGGTAGGCGAGACCCAGTACTTC. Translating gives CASSPGDRVGETQYF.

This clone was seen only once. The chain combines TRBV6-2 or TRBV6-3 with TRBJ2-3; 7 bases map to TRBD1. The CDR3 is 14 residues long. Germline lookup yields CDR1 MNHEY and CDR2 SVGEGT. Germline trimming cut 5 bases from V and 3 bases from J; bases unmatched to any gene: 5. CDR3 sequence: CASSNRGLTDTQYF. The CDR3 bases are TGTGCCAGCAGTAACAGGGGTCTGACAGATACGCAGTATTTT.

The genes are TRBV28 and TRBJ1-1; the match to TRBD1 covers 8 bases. The CDR3 contains 14 residues. Germline V gene data show CDR1 as MDHEN and CDR2 as SYDVKM. V shed 10 bases and J 0 bases; nucleotides not matched to a gene: 7. For the CDR3, the DNA is TGTGCCACTCACAGGGGGGGCCTGAACACTGAAGCTTTCTTT. It is translated as CATHRGGLNTEAFF.

The rearrangement links TRBV10-3 to TRBJ2-3, with 12 bases identical to TRBD2. Germline loops: CDR1 ENHRY, CDR2 SYGVKD. V dropped 11 bases and J dropped 1; count of bases not matched to a gene: 7. This CDR3 comprises 15 residues. The CDR3 DNA is TGTGCCGCCGGGCGACTAGCGGGAGGCACAGATACGCAGTATTTT. Translating gives CAAGRLAGGTDTQYF.

CDR3 nucleotide sequence: TGTGCCAGCACCATACTAGCGGGAGGGGGAAATGAGCAGTTCTTC. It specifies CASTILAGGGNEQFF. The chain recombines TRBV6-5 with TRBJ2-1; TRBD2 agrees at 13 bases. The CDR3 loop spans 15 amino acids. The ends lost 7 bases at V and 7 bases at J; junction bases unmatched: 7. Germline values: CDR1 MNHEY, CDR2 SVGAGI.